The present entry profiles one TCR beta chain with its context. What it binds is not known. CD4+ and CD8+ T cells were sorted from PBMCs stained for CD3, CD4 and CD8. The data derive from a study of CD8+ T cells in alopecia areata. The V end lost 3 bases, the J end lost 8 bases, and 14 bases lay between the germline ends. CDR3 length: 14 residues. Germline CDR1 reads KGHSY; CDR2 reads FQNENV. Following RNA extraction, reverse transcription yielded cDNA that acted as the sequencing template. Libraries were prepared by immunoSEQ multiplex PCR; TCRdb keeps only in-frame clonotypes and omits some of them. The repertoire consists of 180,000 or so clones, with roughly 66% occurring once and the leading ten covering approximately 10%. Study outcomes and limitations: Higher clonality than in normal scalp was seen in lesional scalp, especially alopecia totalis/universalis. Sharing of TCRs across patients appeared less clear than in mice, possibly for HLA-related reasons.

The sample was CD8+ T cells sorted from blood, taken at week 0. The receptor comes from a human donor with alopecia areata. The chain combines TRBV16 with TRBJ2-1; D possibly corresponds to TRBD1 (6 bases). The CDR3 protein is CASSQNTGYDEQFF. For the CDR3, the DNA is TGTGCCAGCAGCCAGAATACAGGGTACGATGAGCAGTTCTTC.